This T cell receptor beta chain emerged from a study of blood T cell repertoires in COVID-19. Turning to the study itself: COVID-19 samples, acute and convalescent, were from the United States, Italy and Spain. T cells, B-cell-depleted T cells, or PBMCs provided the cDNA or gDNA that served as material.

In the original analysis: Estimated nucleated cell counts came from reference gene primer amplification. Method: immunoSEQ multiplex PCR; TCRdb's copy keeps in-frame clones and lacks some. V and J calls and clone size come straight from that table; D and trimming were deduced from the DNA. The sample shows 300,000 or so clones, around nine tenths of them seen only once. The CDR3 spans 13 residues. With 0 bases removed from V and 7 bases from J, the gap between germline ends came to 9 bases. Germline CDR1 is SGHTA and CDR2 is FQGNSA. A few counts support this clone. Sequencing used peripheral blood. The chain links TRBV7-2 to TRBJ2-5; D is undetermined. The sequence was collected from a man between 65 and 79 years old with acute or convalescent COVID-19. The DNA of the CDR3 is TGTGCCAGCAGCTTAGCTCCCTCCGGGACCCAGTACTTC. It yields the protein CASSLAPSGTQYF.